The T cell receptor (beta chain) under discussion was sequenced for a study of T cells after yellow fever vaccination. Template switching by 5'RACE produced TCR cDNA, adding a universal primer site and UMIs. TCRdb re-analysed the 5' RACE reads in MiXCR, keeping a single row per CDR3 protein. Of about 340,000 distinct CDR3 sequences in the sample, about 9.5% were seen once. Study-wide findings and caveats: Across the CD4 and CD8 compartments, a small share of clonotypes was present in both.

This clonotype was seen many times. The antigen is not known. The specimen comprised PBMCs, sampled on the day of the first yellow fever vaccination. This TCR was sampled from a man aged 18 to 30 who received the YFV17D yellow fever vaccine.

CDR3 nucleotide sequence: TGCACCAGCAGCCATGAAGAAGGTCCCACAGATACGCAGTATTTT. This gives the protein CTSSHEEGPTDTQYF. The chain carries TRBV1 and TRBJ2-3. TRBV1 is a pseudogene locus. The CDR3 has 15 residues.